What follows are 24 T cell receptor beta chains derived from one specimen sequenced in a study of a mutant IDH1 vaccine in newly diagnosed glioma (dated by TCRdb to the early 2020s). Library generation was performed with the immunoSEQ multiplex PCR assay. The immuneACCESS repertoire file appears here via TCRdb, limited to in-frame rearrangements. These files lack a portion of the clones; in checked studies, under half of the deficit traces to unresolved V genes, and the cause of the others is not known. Across this sample there are 35,000 or so clones, with 75% to 85% seen only once. About 15% of the sample is taken by the ten largest. Interpreted using the paper, the time point label stands for: week 11, during vaccination. Every vaccine dose consisted of 300 ug of a 20-mer mutant IDH1 peptide in Montanide, administered subcutaneously together with topical imiquimod. These receptors' antigens are unknown.

This specimen consisted of peripheral blood mononuclear cells (PBMCs), obtained from a glioma patient whose treatment included an IDH1 peptide vaccine. The receptor source for this set is a woman aged 30 to 39 with glioma. Some clones in this sample may be carry-over from other donors' samples.

CDR3 sequence: CASSEWQEAQHF. The CDR3 DNA is TGCGCCAGCAGTGAGTGGCAGGAAGCCCAGCATTTT. V gene TRBV10-2 combines with J gene TRBJ1-5, with D uncertain. V was clipped by 1 base and J by 11 bases, with 9 bases between them. Germline V gene sequence: CDR1 WSHSY, CDR2 SAAADI. The length of the CDR3 is 12 residues.

The V and J genes are TRBV5-4 and TRBJ2-7; D is unresolved. The CDR3 loop spans 11 amino acids. The V gene's germline CDR1 is SGHNT and CDR2 YYREEE (reference sequence). V shed 2 bases and J shed 6 bases, with 6 bases lying between them. CDR3 coding DNA: TGTGCCAGCAGCTTAGGTGGCGAGCAGTACTTC. This encodes CASSLGGEQYF.

This chain joins TRBV30 and TRBJ2-3; 7 nucleotides line up with TRBD1. V dropped 5 bases and J dropped 1; count of bases not matched to a gene: 0. CDR1 and CDR2 (germline): GTSNPN, SVGIG (reference sequence). There are 12 residues in the CDR3. CDR3 sequence: CAWGQGTDTQYF. In DNA form, the CDR3 reads TGTGCCTGGGGACAGGGCACAGATACGCAGTATTTT. The full variable domain, with the rest looked up from reference TRBV30 and TRBJ2-3, is SQTIHQWPATLVQPVGSPLSLECTVEGTSNPNLYWYRQAAGRGLQLLFYSVGIGQISSEVPQNLSASRPQDRQFILSSKKLLLSDSGFYLCAWGQGTDTQYFGPGTRLTVL.

The chain joins TRBV30 to TRBJ2-3; the D gene is possibly TRBD1 (6 bases). Germline CDR1 is GTSNPN and CDR2 is SVGIG (reference sequence). The CDR3 length is 12 residues. Trimming removed 0 bases from V and 9 bases from J, with 10 bases in between. This chain's CDR3 is CAWSVGGTTQYF. The DNA of the CDR3 is TGTGCCTGGAGTGTAGGTGGGACAACGCAGTATTTT.

The V and J genes are TRBV2 and TRBJ2-1, with D unclear. From germline, CDR1 is SNHLY and CDR2 FYNNEI. The CDR3 totals 12 residues. Trimming pared 6 bases from V and 4 bases from J, leaving 7 bases between. The CDR3 DNA reads as TGTGCCAGCAGACTTACGTACAATGAGCAGTTCTTC. This encodes CASRLTYNEQFF.

J is TRBJ2-3 and V is TRBV5-1, with 10 bases that match TRBD2. The germline V gene has CDR1 SGHRS and CDR2 YFSETQ. This CDR3 is 14 amino acids long. V was clipped by 0 bases and J by 5 bases; unmatched bases: 0. In DNA form, the CDR3 reads TGCGCCAGCAGCTTGGGACTAGCGGGAGATACGCAGTATTTT. Its translation is CASSLGLAGDTQYF.

CDR3 loop: CASSQGDRGLAGSIQYF. The DNA of the CDR3 is TGTGCCAGCAGCCAAGGGGACAGGGGGCTAGCGGGAAGCATTCAGTACTTC. The gene calls are TRBV4-2 and TRBJ2-4, with TRBD1 identical over 12 bases. CDR3 length: 17 residues. With 1 base clipped from V and 9 bases from J, the junction kept 10 bases outside the gene matches. Germline values: CDR1 LGHNA, CDR2 YNFKEQ.

The rearrangement joins TRBV5-1 to TRBJ2-5, with TRBD2 matching 8 bases. With V trimmed by 6 bases and J by 2 bases, 9 bases remained unmatched. The CDR3 contains 15 residues. Germline values: CDR1 SGHRS, CDR2 YFSETQ. The DNA of the CDR3 is TGCGCCAGCACCGAATCGGGGGGGGGACAAGAGACCCAGTACTTC. Its protein product is CASTESGGGQETQYF.

V gene TRBV9 combines with J gene TRBJ2-2; D is undetermined. Trimming took 3 bases from V and 4 from J, leaving 1 base between them. CDR1 and CDR2 from the germline V gene are SGDLS and YYNGEE. The CDR3 runs 11 residues. The CDR3 DNA sequence: TGTGCCAGCAGCGCCACCGGGGAGCTGTTTTTT. It translates to CASSATGELFF.

The rearrangement links TRBV20-1 to TRBJ1-4; D is unresolved. V was shortened by 7 bases and J by 8 bases, with 11 bases between the two germline ends. The CDR3 contains 11 residues. Germline V lookup: CDR1 DFQATT, CDR2 SNEGSKA (reference sequence). The CDR3 spells CSGWVEEKLFF. The CDR3 nucleotides read TGCAGTGGGTGGGTCGAGGAAAAACTGTTTTTT.

There are a few counts of this clone. The gene calls are TRBV11-2 and TRBJ2-1, with 7 bases fitting TRBD2. This CDR3 is 16 amino acids long. The V segment lost 8 bases and the J segment 4 bases; nucleotides outside the gene matches: 14. Germline values: CDR1 SGHAT, CDR2 FQNNGV. As DNA, the CDR3 is TGTGCCAGCGGGAGTAGGAGGGGAGCGGGATACAATGAGCAGTTCTTC. Its translation is CASGSRRGAGYNEQFF.

The rearrangement joins TRBV15 to TRBJ2-3, with D perhaps TRBD2 (5 bases). Germline CDR1 LNHNV, CDR2 YYDKDF (reference sequence). Trimming removed 3 bases from V and 9 bases from J, with 13 bases in between. This CDR3 is built from 13 residues. CDR3 amino acids: CATSRAEPGTQYF. DNA of the CDR3: TGTGCCACCAGCAGGGCCGAACCGGGGACGCAGTATTTT.

This clone was observed a few times. The chain links TRBV10-2 to TRBJ1-5; TRBD1 is a possible D gene (6 bases). CDR1 is WSHSY, CDR2 SAAADI, per germline. The CDR3 totals 14 residues. V lost 4 bases, J lost 7 bases, and 14 bases lay in between. The DNA of the CDR3 is TGCGCCAGCAGTGGCGGGATTGGGGGCCAGCCCCAGCATTTT. Residues: CASSGGIGGQPQHF.

The V call is TRBV7-9, the J call TRBJ2-7; D unresolved. Germline V gives CDR1 SEHNR, CDR2 FQNEAQ (reference sequence). V dropped 2 bases and J dropped 4 bases, with 6 bases sitting between them. The CDR3 runs 12 residues. This CDR3 is CASSLSPYEQYF. In DNA, the CDR3 is TGTGCCAGCAGCTTATCCCCGTACGAGCAGTACTTC. The variable domain in full, completed from reference TRBV7-9 and TRBJ2-7, reads DTGVSQNPRHKITKRGQNVTFRCDPISEHNRLYWYRQTLGQGPEFLTYFQNEAQLEKSRLLSDRFSAERPKGSFSTLEIQRTEQGDSAMYLCASSLSPYEQYFGPGTRLTVT.

This clone was picked up a small number of times. The chain uses TRBV5-4 and TRBJ1-1, with D uncertain. The CDR3 sequence is 14 residues long. Germline loops: CDR1 SGHNT, CDR2 YYREEE (reference sequence). V was pared by 2 bases and J by 1 base, with 9 bases between. The CDR3 sequence is CASSFFGGNTEAFF. Written as DNA, the CDR3 is TGTGCCAGCAGCTTTTTTGGCGGGAACACTGAAGCTTTCTTT.

This clone was recorded once. The chain couples TRBV4-2 to TRBJ2-7; 10 bases are a match to TRBD1. The CDR3 has 13 amino acids. J was trimmed by 5 bases and V by 4 bases; bases with no gene match: 2. From germline, CDR1 is LGHNA and CDR2 YNFKEQ. The CDR3 coding sequence is TGTGCCAGCAGCCCGGGACAGGGGAACGAGCAGTACTTC. Amino acid sequence: CASSPGQGNEQYF.

The rearrangement joins TRBV29-1 to TRBJ1-3, with a possible D match to TRBD1 (5 bases). Germline assignment: CDR1 SQVTM and CDR2 ANQGSEA. CDR3 size: 12 residues. Trimming took off 7 bases at V and 3 bases at J, with 10 bases between the two ends. The CDR3 loop is CSAAGFGNTIYF. The CDR3 DNA reads TGCAGCGCCGCAGGGTTTGGAAACACCATATATTTT.

The chain uses TRBV6-6 and TRBJ2-2; D perhaps matches TRBD1 (6 bases). V dropped 5 bases and J dropped 6 bases, with 10 bases sitting between them. The length of the CDR3 is 13 residues. CDR1 and CDR2 (germline): MNHNY, SVGAGI (reference sequence). CDR3: CASSGQSPGELFF. The CDR3 region has the DNA TGTGCCAGCAGTGGACAGTCACCCGGGGAGCTGTTTTTT.

V and J are TRBV9 and TRBJ1-1, with D unclear. CDR1 SGDLS and CDR2 YYNGEE come from the germline V gene. CDR3 size: 12 residues. V dropped 0 bases and J dropped 8 bases, with 8 bases sitting between them. The CDR3: CASSVEGGEAFF. For the CDR3, the DNA is TGTGCCAGCAGCGTAGAGGGCGGAGAAGCTTTCTTT.

Only a few counts were recorded for this clone. The rearrangement links TRBV5-1 to TRBJ2-3, with D perhaps TRBD1 (6 bases). V dropped 7 bases and J dropped 2 bases, with 11 bases sitting between them. Germline CDR1 is SGHRS and CDR2 is YFSETQ. CDR3 length: 13 amino acids. The CDR3 DNA reads as TGCGCCAGCGGAAACAGGGACACAGATACGCAGTATTTT. It specifies CASGNRDTDTQYF. Looking up the rest from reference TRBV5-1 and TRBJ2-3 gives the full variable domain: KAGVTQTPRYLIKTRGQQVTLSCSPISGHRSVSWYQQTPGQGLQFLFEYFSETQRNKGNFPGRFSGRQFSNSRSEMNVSTLELGDSALYLCASGNRDTDTQYFGPGTRLTVL.

The J gene is TRBJ1-1, the V gene TRBV6-5; TRBD1 might be the D (5 bases). V was pared by 7 bases and J by 0 bases, with 9 bases between. Germline V gene sequence: CDR1 MNHEY, CDR2 SVGAGI. CDR3 length equals 13 residues. DNA of the CDR3: TGTGCCAGCATGAGGGGCGTGAACACTGAAGCTTTCTTT. This encodes CASMRGVNTEAFF.

The rearrangement links TRBV4-2 to TRBJ2-3, with no clear D. With 1 base removed from V and 2 bases from J, the gap between germline ends came to 16 bases. The CDR3 runs 17 residues. The germline V gene has CDR1 LGHNA and CDR2 YNFKEQ. CDR3 nucleotide sequence: TGTGCCAGCAGCCAAGTGGTAGCAGGAAATTACACAGATACGCAGTATTTT. As protein: CASSQVVAGNYTDTQYF.

The chain carries TRBV10-1 and TRBJ2-1; D is possibly TRBD2 (5 bases). The germline V gene encodes CDR1 WNHNN and CDR2 SYGVQD (reference sequence). This CDR3 spans 12 amino acids. Between the trimmed V and J ends, which lost 3 bases and 11 bases, there was a span of 11 bases. The CDR3 region has the DNA TGCGCCAGCAGTGAAACTAGGGATAAGCAGTTCTTC. It encodes CASSETRDKQFF.

This chain uses TRBV7-3 with TRBJ2-1, with D possibly matching TRBD2 (5 bases). Trimming removed 1 base at V and 8 bases at J, with 12 bases between. This CDR3 comprises 14 residues. Germline V gene data show CDR1 as SGHTA and CDR2 as FQGTGA. This CDR3 is CASSLKGAPHEQFF. The CDR3 nucleotides read TGTGCCAGCAGCTTAAAGGGAGCCCCGCATGAGCAGTTCTTC.